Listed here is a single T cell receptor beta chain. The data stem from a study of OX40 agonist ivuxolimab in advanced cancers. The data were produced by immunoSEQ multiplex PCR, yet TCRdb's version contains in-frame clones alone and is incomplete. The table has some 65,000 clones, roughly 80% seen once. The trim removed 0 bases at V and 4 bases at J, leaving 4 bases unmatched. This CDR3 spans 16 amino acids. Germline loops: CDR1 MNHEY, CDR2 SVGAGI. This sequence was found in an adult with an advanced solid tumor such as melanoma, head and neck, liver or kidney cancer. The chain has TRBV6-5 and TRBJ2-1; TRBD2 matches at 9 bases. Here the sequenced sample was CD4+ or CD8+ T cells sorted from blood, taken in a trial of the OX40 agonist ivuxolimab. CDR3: CASSYSSGGLYNEQFF. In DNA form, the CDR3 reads TGTGCCAGCAGTTACTCAAGCGGGGGGTTGTACAATGAGCAGTTCTTC.